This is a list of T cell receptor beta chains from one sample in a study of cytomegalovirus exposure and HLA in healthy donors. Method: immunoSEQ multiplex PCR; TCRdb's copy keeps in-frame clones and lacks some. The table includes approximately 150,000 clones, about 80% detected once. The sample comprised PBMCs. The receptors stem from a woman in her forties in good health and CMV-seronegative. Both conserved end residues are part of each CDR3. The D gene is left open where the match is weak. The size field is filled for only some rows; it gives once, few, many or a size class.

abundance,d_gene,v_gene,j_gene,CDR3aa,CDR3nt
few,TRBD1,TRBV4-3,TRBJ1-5,CASSQYRGQPQHF,TGCGCCAGCAGCCAGTACAGGGGGCAGCCCCAGCATTTT
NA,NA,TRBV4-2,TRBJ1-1,CASSQDPLLTPPLLMNTEAFF,TGTGCCAGCAGCCAAGATCCGCTTTTGACACCCCCACTCCTAATGAACACTGAAGCTTTCTTT
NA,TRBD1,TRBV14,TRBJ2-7,CASSPEDSPGTGSYEQYF,TGTGCCAGCAGCCCGGAAGACTCCCCCGGGACAGGCTCCTACGAGCAGTACTTC
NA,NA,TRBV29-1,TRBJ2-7,CSVREGLSYEQYF,TGCAGCGTTCGGGAAGGGCTCTCCTACGAGCAGTACTTC
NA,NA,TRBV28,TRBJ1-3,CASSITMSGNTIYF,TGTGCCAGCAGCATAACCATGAGCGGAAACACCATATATTTT
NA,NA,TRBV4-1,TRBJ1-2,CASSQDGYRARAHGYTF,TGCGCCAGCAGCCAAGATGGCTACAGGGCCCGAGCCCATGGCTACACCTTC
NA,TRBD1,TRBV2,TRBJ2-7,CASSGGTGYYEQYF,TGTGCCAGCAGTGGAGGGACAGGGTATTACGAGCAGTACTTC
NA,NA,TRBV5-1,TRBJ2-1,CASSSSGSYNEQFF,TGCGCCAGCAGCAGCAGCGGCTCCTACAATGAGCAGTTCTTC
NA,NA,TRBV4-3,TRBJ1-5,CASSQAAAGSNQPQHF,TGCGCCAGCAGCCAAGCGGCGGCAGGGTCCAATCAGCCCCAGCATTTT
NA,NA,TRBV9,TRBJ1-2,CASSVERSSYGYTF,TGTGCCAGCAGCGTAGAACGGTCGAGCTATGGCTACACCTTC
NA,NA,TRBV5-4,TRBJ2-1,CASSLARRSNEQFF,TGTGCCAGCAGCTTGGCCCGGAGGAGCAATGAGCAGTTCTTC
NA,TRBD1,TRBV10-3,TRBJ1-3,CAISETWQGAGNTIYF,TGTGCCATCAGTGAGACGTGGCAGGGGGCTGGAAACACCATATATTTT
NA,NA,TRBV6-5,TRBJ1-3,CASSLGFSGNTIYF,TGTGCCAGCAGTCTCGGTTTCTCTGGAAACACCATATATTTT
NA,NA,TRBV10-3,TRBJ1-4,CAIRDSYEKLFF,TGTGCCATCAGGGACAGTTATGAAAAACTGTTTTTT
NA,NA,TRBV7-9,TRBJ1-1,CASSVDRNTEAFF,TGTGCCAGCAGCGTGGACAGGAACACTGAAGCTTTCTTT
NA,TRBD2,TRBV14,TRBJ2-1,CASSQSGLAGENEQFF,TGTGCCAGCAGCCAATCCGGACTAGCGGGGGAGAATGAGCAGTTCTTC
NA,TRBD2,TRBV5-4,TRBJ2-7,CASSFGGSSYEQYF,TGTGCCAGCAGCTTTGGCGGGAGTTCGTACGAGCAGTACTTC
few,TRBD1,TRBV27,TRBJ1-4,CASSPRDSNEKLFF,TGTGCCAGCAGTCCCCGGGACAGCAATGAAAAACTGTTTTTT
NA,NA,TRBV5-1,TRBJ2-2,CASSLVVPPNTGELFF,TGCGCCAGCAGCTTGGTCGTCCCCCCGAACACCGGGGAGCTGTTTTTT
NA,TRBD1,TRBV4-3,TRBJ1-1,CASSHTGTGPSEAFF,TGCGCCAGCAGCCATACCGGGACAGGGCCCAGTGAAGCTTTCTTT
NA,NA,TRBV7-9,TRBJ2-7,CAGGYEQYF,TGTGCCGGGGGCTACGAGCAGTACTTC
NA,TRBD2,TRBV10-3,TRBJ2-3,CAISEASGRVNTDTQYF,TGTGCCATCAGTGAGGCTAGCGGGAGGGTTAACACAGATACGCAGTATTTT
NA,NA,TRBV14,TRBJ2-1,CASSHYTEYNEQFF,TGTGCCAGCAGCCATTATACAGAATACAATGAGCAGTTCTTC
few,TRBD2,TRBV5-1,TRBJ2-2,CASSFVAGDNTGELFF,TGCGCCAGCAGCTTTGTAGCGGGAGACAACACCGGGGAGCTGTTTTTT
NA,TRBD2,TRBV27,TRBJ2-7,CASSASSGSLAYEQYF,TGTGCCAGCAGTGCTTCTAGCGGGAGTCTAGCCTACGAGCAGTACTTC
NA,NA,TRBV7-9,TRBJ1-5,CASSVGTNSNQPQHF,TGTGCCAGCAGCGTCGGGACAAATAGCAATCAGCCCCAGCATTTT
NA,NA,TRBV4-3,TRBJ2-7,CASSQGPLSYEQYF,TGCGCCAGCAGCCAAGGGCCCCTCTCCTACGAGCAGTACTTC
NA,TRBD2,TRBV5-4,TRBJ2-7,CASSEREVWSEQYF,TGTGCCAGCTCCGAGCGGGAGGTGTGGTCCGAGCAGTACTTC
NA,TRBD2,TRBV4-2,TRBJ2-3,CASSEGLAGVDTQYF,TGTGCCAGCAGCGAAGGACTAGCGGGAGTGGATACGCAGTATTTT
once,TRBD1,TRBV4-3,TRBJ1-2,CASSQDGGQGRRGYTF,TGCGCCAGCAGCCAAGATGGCGGACAGGGCCGTAGGGGCTACACCTTC
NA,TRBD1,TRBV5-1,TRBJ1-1,CASSPSTGELLEAFF,TGTGCCAGCAGCCCATCGACAGGGGAACTGCTTGAAGCTTTCTTT
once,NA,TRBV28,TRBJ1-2,CASSLEQLGGYTF,TGTGCCAGCAGTTTAGAACAGCTTGGGGGCTACACCTTC
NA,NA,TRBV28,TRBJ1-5,CASSSFKISNQPQHF,TGTGCCAGCAGTTCTTTTAAAATTAGCAATCAGCCCCAGCATTTT
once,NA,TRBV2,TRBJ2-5,CASDLEGGGETQYF,TGTGCCAGCGACCTCGAAGGGGGTGGGGAGACCCAGTACTTC
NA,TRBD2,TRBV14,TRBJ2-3,CASSRSGRNSDTQYF,TGTGCCAGCAGTCGAAGCGGGAGGAACTCAGATACGCAGTATTTT
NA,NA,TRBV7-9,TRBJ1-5,CASSLTRNQPQHF,TGTGCCAGCAGCTTGACACGCAATCAGCCCCAGCATTTT
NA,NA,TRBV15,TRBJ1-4,CATSRGGAEANEKLFF,TGTGCCACCAGCAGGGGGGGGGCAGAGGCTAATGAAAAACTGTTTTTT
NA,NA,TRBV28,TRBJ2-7,CASSSRDKSLEQYF,TGTGCCAGCAGTAGCCGGGACAAATCGCTTGAGCAGTACTTC
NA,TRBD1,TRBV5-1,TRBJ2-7,CASGSGQGNSYEQYF,TGCGCCAGCGGGTCGGGACAGGGTAACTCCTACGAGCAGTACTTC
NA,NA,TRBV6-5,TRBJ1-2,CASSYSHRDYGYTF,TGTGCCAGCAGTTACTCGCACAGGGACTATGGCTACACCTTC
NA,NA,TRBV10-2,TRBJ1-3,CASSGAASGNTIYF,TGCGCCAGCAGTGGGGCTGCCTCTGGAAACACCATATATTTT
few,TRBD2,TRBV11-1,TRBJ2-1,CASRRIAGVKFNEQFF,TGTGCCAGCAGACGCATAGCGGGAGTGAAGTTCAATGAGCAGTTCTTC
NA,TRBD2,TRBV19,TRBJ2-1,CASMRQSGRENEQFF,TGTGCCAGTATGAGGCAAAGCGGGAGGGAGAATGAGCAGTTCTTC
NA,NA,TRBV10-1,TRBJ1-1,CASSPAGSGTEAFF,TGCGCCAGCAGTCCCGCAGGATCGGGGACTGAAGCTTTCTTT
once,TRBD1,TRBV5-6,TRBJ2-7,CASSLQGVEQYF,TGTGCCAGCAGCTTGCAGGGGGTTGAGCAGTACTTC
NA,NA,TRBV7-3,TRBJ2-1,CASSLNSFGAAEQFF,TGTGCCAGCAGCTTAAACAGCTTTGGGGCGGCGGAGCAGTTCTTC
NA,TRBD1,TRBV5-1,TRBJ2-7,CASSFGGQGYEQYF,TGCGCCAGCAGCTTTGGGGGACAGGGTTACGAGCAGTACTTC
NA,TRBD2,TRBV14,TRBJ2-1,CASSQDRGSGGDNEQFF,TGTGCCAGCAGCCAAGATCGGGGTAGCGGGGGTGACAATGAGCAGTTCTTC
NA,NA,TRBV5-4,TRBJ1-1,CASSLTGKNTEAFF,TGTGCCAGCAGCTTGACCGGGAAAAACACTGAAGCTTTCTTT
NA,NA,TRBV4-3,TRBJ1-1,CASSRLGVEAFF,TGCGCCAGCAGCCGGCTAGGGGTGGAAGCTTTCTTT
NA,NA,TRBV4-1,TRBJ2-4,CASSRSVGGQNIQYF,TGCGCCAGCAGCCGCTCTGTGGGGGGACAAAACATTCAGTACTTC